This TCR beta chain was sequenced during a study of cytomegalovirus exposure and HLA in healthy donors (dated by TCRdb to the late 2010s). General notes on the study: In an earlier analysis of approximately 640 of the donors, less than 350 Gb of sequence data and approximately 100 million unique TCR beta sequences from about 179 million T cells were reported. Roughly 300 gigabases of sequencing data and 70 million to 85 million unique TCR sequences were included in an early release covering roughly 700 HLA-typed donors. Among the roughly 400 genotyped donors, approximately 81% belonged to the genetic ancestry cluster associated with self-reported Caucasian donors. The aim of the study was to test whether cataloging public T cell receptors could identify signatures of past pathogen exposure. The T cell repertoires of 670 or so subjects were profiled by immunosequencing and related to cytomegalovirus serostatus. Along with the approximately 700-subject first cohort, a separate validation cohort of over a hundred different subjects was used. High-throughput TCR immunosequencing, statistical association of individual TCRs with disease status, and machine learning were combined to predict cytomegalovirus infection status. To study patterns of TCR occurrence, a later analysis re-analyzed previously published TCR beta repertoires from several hundred donors and added high-resolution HLA genotyping. Rather than using new phenotypic data, the later analysis identified candidate immune exposures from TCR beta sequences and from how often those sequences occurred across donors. An earlier analysis of 450 to 750 of the donors used high-throughput TCR beta sequencing to judge whether each TCR beta V gene segment behaved as functional or pseudogenic. Donor age, sex, ethnicity and CMV serostatus were compiled together with the repertoire data. Genome-wide SNP genotypes for about 60% of the roughly 700 donors were used in a later genetic analysis, which treated that subset as a discovery cohort. All discovery cohort repertoires had been generated using a single sequencing platform. HLA typing included class I and class II loci at four-digit resolution. Typing coverage varied by locus: 629-630 donors for A, B, C, DRB1 and DQB1; roughly 520 for DQA1; 600 to 610 for DPA1; more than 450 for DPB1. About five DR-DQ haplotypes were handled as single units for association and clustering because linkage in the cohort was strong. Across around 400 genotyped donors of the cohort, an average of approximately 220,000 unique TCR beta nucleotide sequences per donor were sequenced, and around 19% of those sequences were non-productive.

Here is what the overall study found, with its caveats: Because counts were too low, some 17 rarely observed V segments, including chromosome 9 orphons, were excluded from the earlier analysis of 587 of the donors. Only TCR beta chains were sequenced in this cohort, and the absence of alpha or paired-chain data limited detectable features. When HLA alleles, especially DR and DQ, strongly co-occurred, TCR associations were difficult to assign to individual alleles. Cytomegalovirus status was reported to be diagnosed by the classifier with high specificity and sensitivity in both the original and validation cohorts. Most TCR sequences were observed very rarely across donors, whereas some public TCRs were present in many individuals. HLA typing was unavailable for some donors at each locus, so association tests used only the typed subset. A later analysis reported that several top co-occurrence clusters appeared linked to parvovirus B19, influenza, CMV and Epstein-Barr virus. Broadly in line with IMGT annotations, most TCR beta V segments showed up in productive rearrangements about 87% or about 30% of the time in an earlier analysis of 587 of the donors. According to a later genetic analysis, donors in an Asian-associated ancestry cluster had fewer N-insertions in productive TCRs than the approximately 630-donor mean. A later analysis found that TCR association rates varied across HLA loci, with DRB1 alleles showing the most associated TCRs and HLA-C alleles the fewest. A later analysis associated 16,951 TCR beta sequences with specific HLA alleles at a false discovery rate of 0.05. In a later analysis, most CMV-associated TCR beta chains were found to appear HLA-restricted, with HLA associations seemingly driven largely by CMV exposure. Because the 87-base-pair reads could not distinguish some IMGT-functional V segments, including TRBV6-2 and TRBV6-3, those segments were excluded. The authors suggested that the approach could potentially be extended to other disease states and immunological phenotypes. An association between a missense DCLRE1C variant and V-gene and J-gene trimming of TCR beta chains was found in a later genetic analysis and replicated in an independent cohort. Linkage disequilibrium might explain the correlated functional status among segregating V segments, but an unknown experimental factor could not be excluded. A group of highly shared sequence variants was considered likely to be a technical artifact of the sequencing pipeline. The only immune exposure information available for the cohort was CMV serostatus. A further reported finding was that TCR beta sequences accurately predicted the HLA-A and HLA-B alleles for most subjects in the first cohort. A few of the identified cytomegalovirus-associated TCR beta chains were confirmed in vitro to be specific for cytomegalovirus antigens. In a later analysis, HLA-associated TCR beta chains showed more clonal expansion and lower generation probabilities than non-associated chains that were equally common. Roughly uniform sequencing depth across donors was assumed in presence/absence analyses, although this assumption may not hold. In the study, 150 to 200 TCR beta chains were listed as associated with cytomegalovirus.

At the junction V is shortened by 2 bases and J by 5 bases; bases outside the gene matches: 6. CDR1 GTSNPN and CDR2 SVGIG were looked up in the germline V gene (reference sequence). The CDR3 spans 14 residues, from the cysteine through the phenylalanine. The retained sequence is limited to the CDR3, 42 bases, with the frame set at the first base. Library preparation employed the immunoSEQ multiplex PCR assay. For the multiplex PCR, a mixture combining 60 forward primers for TCR Vbeta segments and 13 reverse primers for TCR Jbeta segments was used. A multiplex PCR assay on genomic DNA amplified the CDR3 region of rearranged TCR beta genes. The amplified TCR beta libraries were sequenced on the Illumina HiSeq System as 87-base-pair reads. The study's processing was this. Across the 670 or so repertoires, a later analysis counted some 81 million unique TCR beta chains, 9.5 million to 12 million of which were shared by at least two donors. To remove PCR and sequencing errors, raw reads were error-corrected and collapsed into unique sequences using a nearest-neighbor algorithm that merged closely related sequences. V, D and J gene segments were assigned by aligning CDR3 sequences to IMGT reference sequences. For a sequence to be retained, at least a six-nucleotide match to both a V gene segment and a J gene segment was required. Rearrangements were called productive when the CDR3 lacked stop codons and stayed in frame with V and J; all others were non-productive. CDR3 was defined according to IMGT convention as the region running from the second conserved V-encoded cysteine to the conserved J-encoded phenylalanine. Sequences without an unambiguous match to a single V gene segment were excluded from the earlier analysis of about 600 of the donors. An earlier analysis of 550 to 650 of the donors classified V segments as functional when productive rearrangements were above 56.7% and as segregating when the standard deviation between donors was above 5%. A statistical classification framework was built for diagnosing cytomegalovirus status from the catalog of TCR beta chain sequences. A later analysis assigned V and J genes by comparing TCR nucleotide sequences with IMGT/GENE-DB human TR gene sequences. A later analysis assigned CDR3 sequences and most-parsimonious VDJ recombination scenarios with the TCRdist pipeline. In a later analysis, each TCR beta chain was defined by its CDR3 amino acid sequence together with its V-gene family, and reads without a unique V-gene family were excluded. As a way to deal with suspected cross-contamination and a sequencing artifact, a later analysis dropped nearly 600 nucleotide sequences that were highly shared and had low generation probability. For each public chain, a later analysis derived a clonal expansion index from normalized ranks of inferred template counts within each repertoire. In a later analysis, generation probabilities were computed using a VDJ recombination model fitted to out-of-frame rearrangements, and the results were checked against IGoR. In a later analysis, TCR-TCR, TCR-HLA and TCR-CMV co-occurrence was scored with hypergeometric tests, and a repertoire-size bias correction was applied to TCR pairs. In a later analysis, false discovery rates were estimated by permuting HLA or CMV assignments 20 times. In a later analysis, co-occurring TCRs were grouped using DBSCAN, and TCRdist sequence similarity was added for clustering within HLA-allele-positive subsets. For co-occurrence clustering, repertoires with fewer than 30,000 or more than 120,000 public chains were excluded, along with five or six repertoires with anomalous nucleotide sharing. What TCRdb holds here is the immuneACCESS table cut down to in-frame rearrangements. Part of the clones is not present; checked against another copy, under half of the missing clones reflect an unresolved V gene, and the others are unexplained. The D gene and trimming were derived from the DNA, and the V and J assignments and clone size from that table. The sample table lists roughly 150,000 clones, roughly 10% of them with a count of one. Less than 2% of the sample lies in the top ten.

The cohort was made up of hundreds of healthy bone marrow donors. Cohort members were all nominally healthy when sampled, although unrecorded immune exposures were likely present. The donor tested CMV seronegative and was one of the 352 seronegative cohort members. Every donor gave a peripheral blood sample, and the peripheral blood mononuclear cells from that sample were used for TCR beta sequencing. Genomic DNA was extracted from the blood cell samples with the Qiagen DNeasy Blood Extraction Kit. This clone was recorded a few times. The target of this receptor is not known. The input lacks base qualities; no much larger clone sits a single base away.

The source material was PBMCs. The chain links TRBV30 with TRBJ2-1, with 7 middle bases fitting TRBD1. The TCR was taken from a man aged 50-59 years in good health and CMV-seronegative. The encoded CDR3 is CAWSTPGQHNEQFF. The base sequence is TGTGCCTGGAGTACCCCGGGACAGCACAATGAGCAGTTCTTC.